These 9 T cell receptor beta chains were sequenced from one sample in a study of T cells in Graves' hyperthyroidism and ophthalmopathy. Regions amplified from RNA transcripts were the TCR beta CDR3 regions. HTBI primers drove first-round RT-PCR of the TCR CDR3. TCRdb fed the multiplex PCR reads into MiXCR, producing one record per CDR3 protein. This sample has some 620,000 distinct CDR3 sequences; about 16% occur once, and the top ten carry 3% to 4%. Sequencing used blood. The source of these receptors is a woman in her 30s with Graves' hyperthyroidism.

The DNA for the CDR3 is TGTGCCACGGAGAGAGGCCCTAACTATGGCTACACCTTC. As protein: CATERGPNYGYTF. The chain couples TRBV19 to TRBJ1-2; D is undetermined. CDR1 LNHDA and CDR2 SQIVND come from the germline V gene (reference sequence). CDR3 length equals 13 residues. Between the trimmed V and J ends, which lost 10 bases and 0 bases, there was a span of 12 bases.

The table lists this clonotype with many counts. The chain has TRBV7-2 and TRBJ2-1, with D unclear. Germline V gene sequence: CDR1 SGHTA, CDR2 FQGNSA. This CDR3 comprises 17 residues. Between the trimmed V and J ends, which lost 1 base and 6 bases, there was a span of 19 bases. This CDR3 reads CASSLDQPAAIRNEQFF. DNA of the CDR3: TGTGCCAGCAGCTTAGACCAGCCCGCGGCCATTCGCAATGAGCAGTTCTTC.

The chain uses TRBV29-1 and TRBJ2-5, with 7 positions matching TRBD2. V lost 6 bases and J lost 3; bases outside the gene matches: 7. Germline CDR1 reads SQVTM; CDR2 reads ANQGSEA. This CDR3 contains 13 residues. The CDR3 here is CSVGGDWEETQYF. The CDR3 coding sequence is TGCAGCGTGGGGGGGGACTGGGAAGAGACCCAGTACTTC.

The rearrangement links TRBV2 to TRBJ2-1; 14 nucleotides align to TRBD2. J lost 6 bases, V lost 3 bases, and 1 base had no gene match. The CDR3 runs to 15 residues. Germline V lookup: CDR1 SNHLY, CDR2 FYNNEI. The CDR3 sequence is CASSEGLAGANEQFF. For the CDR3, the DNA is TGTGCCAGCAGTGAGGGACTAGCGGGAGCCAATGAGCAGTTCTTC.

The gene calls are TRBV6-2 or TRBV6-3 and TRBJ2-2; no clear D. Germline V gene lookup returns CDR1 MNHEY and CDR2 SVGEGT. V lost 5 bases to trimming and J lost 7 bases, with 17 bases between them. This CDR3 has 15 amino acids. CDR3 DNA: TGTGCCAGCAGTCCCCTCGTTTACGGAAACGGGGAGCTGTTTTTT. Translation: CASSPLVYGNGELFF.

This clonotype has a handful of counts. The chain combines TRBV19 with TRBJ2-1; D gene uncertain. Germline V gives CDR1 LNHDA, CDR2 SQIVND (reference sequence). This CDR3 has 12 amino acids. Trimming shortened V by 3 bases and J by 7 bases, and 7 bases separated the two germline ends. CDR3 amino acids: CASSMTQNEQFF. CDR3 DNA: TGTGCCAGTAGTATGACGCAGAATGAGCAGTTCTTC.

The gene calls are TRBV5-6 and TRBJ2-3; unclear D gene. V was clipped by 2 bases and J by 2 bases, with 12 bases between them. The CDR3 has 15 amino acids. Germline V gives CDR1 SGHDT, CDR2 YYEEEE. This CDR3 reads CASSFSTGYTDTQYF. The CDR3 bases are TGTGCCAGCAGCTTTTCTACGGGTTACACAGATACGCAGTATTTT.

The V gene is TRBV20-1, the J gene TRBJ2-5; 7 bases map to TRBD2. The germline V gene has CDR1 DFQATT and CDR2 SNEGSKA (reference sequence). The CDR3 totals 22 residues. V lost 3 bases to trimming and J lost 5 bases; unmatched junction nucleotides: 33. The CDR3 protein is CSASGLNRRLGREYVSRETQYF. CDR3 DNA: TGCAGTGCTAGTGGGCTGAACAGGAGACTAGGGCGGGAGTATGTAAGTCGGGAGACCCAGTACTTC.

The chain combines TRBV5-1 with TRBJ1-4, with 9 bases fitting TRBD1. This CDR3 region has 15 residues. Germline lookup yields CDR1 SGHRS and CDR2 YFSETQ. After removal of 0 bases from V and 7 bases from J, the junction contained 4 bases not matched to a gene. The CDR3 protein is CASSLDGTGTEKLFF. Here the CDR3 DNA reads TGCGCCAGCAGCTTGGACGGGACAGGGACTGAAAAACTGTTTTTT. The full variable domain, rest sourced from reference TRBV5-1 and TRBJ1-4, is KAGVTQTPRYLIKTRGQQVTLSCSPISGHRSVSWYQQTPGQGLQFLFEYFSETQRNKGNFPGRFSGRQFSNSRSEMNVSTLELGDSALYLCASSLDGTGTEKLFFGSGTQLSVL.